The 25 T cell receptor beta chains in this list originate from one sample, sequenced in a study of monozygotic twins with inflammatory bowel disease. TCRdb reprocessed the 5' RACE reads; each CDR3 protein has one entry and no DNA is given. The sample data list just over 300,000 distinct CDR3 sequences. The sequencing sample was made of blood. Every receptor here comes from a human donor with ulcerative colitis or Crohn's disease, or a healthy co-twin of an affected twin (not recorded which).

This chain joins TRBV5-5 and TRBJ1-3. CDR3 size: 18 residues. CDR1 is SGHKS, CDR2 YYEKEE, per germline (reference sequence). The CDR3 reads CASSTTGTSAQPSPSIYF.

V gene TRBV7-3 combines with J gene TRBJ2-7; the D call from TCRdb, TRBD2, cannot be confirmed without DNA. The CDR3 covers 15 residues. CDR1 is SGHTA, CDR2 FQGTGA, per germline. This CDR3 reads CASSLTTSGVHEQYF.

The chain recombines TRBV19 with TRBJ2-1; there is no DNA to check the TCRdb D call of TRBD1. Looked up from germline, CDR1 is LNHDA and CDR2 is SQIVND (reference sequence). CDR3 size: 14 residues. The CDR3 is CASSTPGSGQEQFF.

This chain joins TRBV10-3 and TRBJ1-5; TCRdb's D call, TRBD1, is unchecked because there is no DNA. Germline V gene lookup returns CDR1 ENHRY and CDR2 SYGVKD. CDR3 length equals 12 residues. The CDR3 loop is CAAGQGEQPQHF.

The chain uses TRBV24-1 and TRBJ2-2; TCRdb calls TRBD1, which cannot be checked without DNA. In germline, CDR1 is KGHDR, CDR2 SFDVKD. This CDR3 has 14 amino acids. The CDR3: CATSRTATTGELFF.

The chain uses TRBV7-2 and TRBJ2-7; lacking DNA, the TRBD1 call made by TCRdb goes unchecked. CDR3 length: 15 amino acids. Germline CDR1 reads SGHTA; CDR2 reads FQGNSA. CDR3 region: CASSLRQGHSYEQYF.

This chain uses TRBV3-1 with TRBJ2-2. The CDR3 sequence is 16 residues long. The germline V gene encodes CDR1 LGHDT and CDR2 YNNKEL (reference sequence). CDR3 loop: CASSQELADSYGELFF.

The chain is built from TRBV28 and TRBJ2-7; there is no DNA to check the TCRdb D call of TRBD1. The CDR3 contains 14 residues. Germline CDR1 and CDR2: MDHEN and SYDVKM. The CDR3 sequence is CASSLYGGVYEQYF.

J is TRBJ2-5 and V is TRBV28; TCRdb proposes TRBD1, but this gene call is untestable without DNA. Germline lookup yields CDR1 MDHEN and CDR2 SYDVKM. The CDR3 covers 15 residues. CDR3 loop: CASRPTGVRQETQYF.

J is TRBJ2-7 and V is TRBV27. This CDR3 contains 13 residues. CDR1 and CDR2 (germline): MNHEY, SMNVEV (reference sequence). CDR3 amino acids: CASSLFRFDEQYF.

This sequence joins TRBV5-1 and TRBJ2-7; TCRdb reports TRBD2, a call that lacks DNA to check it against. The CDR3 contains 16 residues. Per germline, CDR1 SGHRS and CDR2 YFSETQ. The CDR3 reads CASSLDLTSGAYEQYF. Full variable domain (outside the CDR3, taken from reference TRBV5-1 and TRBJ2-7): KAGVTQTPRYLIKTRGQQVTLSCSPISGHRSVSWYQQTPGQGLQFLFEYFSETQRNKGNFPGRFSGRQFSNSRSEMNVSTLELGDSALYLCASSLDLTSGAYEQYFGPGTRLTVT.

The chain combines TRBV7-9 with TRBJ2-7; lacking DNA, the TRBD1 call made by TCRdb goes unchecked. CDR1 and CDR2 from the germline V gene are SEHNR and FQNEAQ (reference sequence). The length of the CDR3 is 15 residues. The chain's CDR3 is CASSTPGHNAYEQYF.

CDR3 residues: CASSLMTGTYEQYF. V is TRBV28 and J is TRBJ2-7; the TCRdb call, TRBD1, lacks DNA for checking. The CDR3 length is 14 residues. CDR1 is MDHEN, CDR2 SYDVKM, per germline.

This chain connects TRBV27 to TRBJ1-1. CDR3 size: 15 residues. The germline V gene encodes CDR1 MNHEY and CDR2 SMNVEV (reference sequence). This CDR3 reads CASSLFSRGYSQAFF.

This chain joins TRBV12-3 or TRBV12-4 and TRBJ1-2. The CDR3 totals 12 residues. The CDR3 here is CASSPWDNGYTF.

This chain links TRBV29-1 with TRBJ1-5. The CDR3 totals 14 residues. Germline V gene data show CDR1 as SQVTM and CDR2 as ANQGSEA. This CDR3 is CSVLVSDSNQPQHF.

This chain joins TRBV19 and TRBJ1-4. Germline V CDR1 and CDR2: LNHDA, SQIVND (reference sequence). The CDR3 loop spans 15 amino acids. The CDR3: CASTSVSSTNEKLFF.

This chain's CDR3 is CASSPDRTSPEAFF. The J gene is TRBJ1-1, the V gene TRBV18; the TCRdb D gene call, TRBD1, has no DNA to confirm it. The CDR3 loop spans 14 amino acids. CDR1 and CDR2 from the germline V gene are KGHSH and LQKENI.

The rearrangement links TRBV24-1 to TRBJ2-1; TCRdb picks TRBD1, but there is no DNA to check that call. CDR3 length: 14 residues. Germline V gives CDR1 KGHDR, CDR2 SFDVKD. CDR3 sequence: CATSDSLRGNEQFF.

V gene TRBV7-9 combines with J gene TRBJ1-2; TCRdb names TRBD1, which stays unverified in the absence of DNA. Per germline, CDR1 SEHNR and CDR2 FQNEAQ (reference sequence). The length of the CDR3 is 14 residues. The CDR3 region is CASSFPGQTYGYTF.

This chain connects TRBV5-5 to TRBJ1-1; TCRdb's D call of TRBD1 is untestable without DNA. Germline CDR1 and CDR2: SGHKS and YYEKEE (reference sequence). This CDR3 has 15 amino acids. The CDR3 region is CASSLWGVKNTEAFF. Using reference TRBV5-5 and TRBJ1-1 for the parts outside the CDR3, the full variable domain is DAGVTQSPTHLIKTRGQQVTLRCSPISGHKSVSWYQQVLGQGPQFIFQYYEKEERGRGNFPDRFSARQFPNYSSELNVNALLLGDSALYLCASSLWGVKNTEAFFGQGTRLTVV.

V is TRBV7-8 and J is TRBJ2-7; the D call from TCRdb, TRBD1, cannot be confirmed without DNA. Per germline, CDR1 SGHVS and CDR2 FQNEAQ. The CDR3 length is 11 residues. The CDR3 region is CASSSPEEQYF.

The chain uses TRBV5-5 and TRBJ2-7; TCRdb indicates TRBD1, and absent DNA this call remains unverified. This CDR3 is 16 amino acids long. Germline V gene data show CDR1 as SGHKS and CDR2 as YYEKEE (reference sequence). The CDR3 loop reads CASSYNRGQGSYEQYF.

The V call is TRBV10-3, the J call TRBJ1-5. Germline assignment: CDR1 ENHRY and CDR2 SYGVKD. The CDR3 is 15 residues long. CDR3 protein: CAISGGRNSNQPQHF.

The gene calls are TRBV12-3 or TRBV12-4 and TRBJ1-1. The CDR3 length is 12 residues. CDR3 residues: CASSLRFTEAFF.